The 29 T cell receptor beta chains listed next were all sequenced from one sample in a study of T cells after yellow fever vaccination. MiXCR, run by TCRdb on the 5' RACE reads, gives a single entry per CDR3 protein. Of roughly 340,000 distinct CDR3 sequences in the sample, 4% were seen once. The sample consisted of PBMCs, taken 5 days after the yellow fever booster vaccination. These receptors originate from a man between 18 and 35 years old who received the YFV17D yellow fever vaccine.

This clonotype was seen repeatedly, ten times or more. The CDR3 loop reads CASTVGGRNGEAFF. The CDR3 DNA is TGTGCCAGCACTGTCGGCGGACGCAACGGTGAAGCTTTCTTT. The V call is TRBV6-1, the J call TRBJ1-1, with no clear D. Germline CDR1 and CDR2: MNHNS and SASEGT. This CDR3 region has 14 residues. The ends were cut back, 7 bases at V and 7 bases at J, with 19 bases in the middle.

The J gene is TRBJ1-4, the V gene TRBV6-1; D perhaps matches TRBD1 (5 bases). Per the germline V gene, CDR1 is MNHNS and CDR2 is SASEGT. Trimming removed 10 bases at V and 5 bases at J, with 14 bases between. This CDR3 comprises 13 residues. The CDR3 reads CATSGLPNEKLFF. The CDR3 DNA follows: TGTGCCACCTCGGGACTGCCGAATGAAAAACTGTTTTTT.

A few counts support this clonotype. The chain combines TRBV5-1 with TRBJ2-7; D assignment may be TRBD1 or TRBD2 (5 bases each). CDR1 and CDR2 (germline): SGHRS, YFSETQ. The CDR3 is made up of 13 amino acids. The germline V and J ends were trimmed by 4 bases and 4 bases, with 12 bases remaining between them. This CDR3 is CASSLGTEYEQYF. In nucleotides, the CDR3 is TGCGCCAGCAGCCTGGGGACGGAGTACGAGCAGTACTTC.

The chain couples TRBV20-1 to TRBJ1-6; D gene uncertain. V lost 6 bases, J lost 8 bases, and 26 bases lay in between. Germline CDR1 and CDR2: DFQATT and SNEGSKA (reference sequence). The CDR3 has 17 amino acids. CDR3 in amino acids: CSASALSSADPHSPLHF. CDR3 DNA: TGCAGTGCCTCCGCCCTTAGTTCTGCGGACCCCCATTCACCCCTCCACTTT.

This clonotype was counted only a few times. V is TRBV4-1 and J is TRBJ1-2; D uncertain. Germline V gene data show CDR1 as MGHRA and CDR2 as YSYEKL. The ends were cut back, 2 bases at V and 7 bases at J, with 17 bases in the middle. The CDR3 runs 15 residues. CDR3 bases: TGCGCCAGCAGCCAATATTCGGACGTTATGCCTGGCTACACCTTC. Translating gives CASSQYSDVMPGYTF.

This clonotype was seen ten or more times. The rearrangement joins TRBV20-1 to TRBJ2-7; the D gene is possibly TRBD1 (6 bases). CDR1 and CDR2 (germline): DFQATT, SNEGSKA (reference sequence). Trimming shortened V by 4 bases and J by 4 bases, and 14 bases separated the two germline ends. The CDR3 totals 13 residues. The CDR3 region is CSATPGQTYEQYF. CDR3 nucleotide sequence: TGCAGTGCTACTCCGGGACAAACTTACGAGCAGTACTTC.

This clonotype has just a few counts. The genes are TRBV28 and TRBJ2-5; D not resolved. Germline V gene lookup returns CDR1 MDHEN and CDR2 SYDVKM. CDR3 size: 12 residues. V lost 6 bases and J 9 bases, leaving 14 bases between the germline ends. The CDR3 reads CASSTPPLPQYF. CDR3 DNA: TGTGCCAGCAGCACCCCCCCGCTACCCCAGTACTTC.

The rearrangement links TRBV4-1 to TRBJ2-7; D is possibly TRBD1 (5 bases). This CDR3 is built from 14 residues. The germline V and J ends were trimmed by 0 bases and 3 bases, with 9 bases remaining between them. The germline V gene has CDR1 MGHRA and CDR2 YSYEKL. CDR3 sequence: CASSQDLQVYEQYF. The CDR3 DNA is TGCGCCAGCAGCCAAGATCTACAGGTCTACGAGCAGTACTTC.

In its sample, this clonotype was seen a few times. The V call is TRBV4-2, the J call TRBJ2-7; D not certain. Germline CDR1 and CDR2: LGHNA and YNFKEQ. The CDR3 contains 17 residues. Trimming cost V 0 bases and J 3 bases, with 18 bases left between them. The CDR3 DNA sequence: TGTGCCAGCAGCCAAGAGGTGTGGGAAGTCAGCTTCTACGAGCAGTACTTC. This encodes CASSQEVWEVSFYEQYF.

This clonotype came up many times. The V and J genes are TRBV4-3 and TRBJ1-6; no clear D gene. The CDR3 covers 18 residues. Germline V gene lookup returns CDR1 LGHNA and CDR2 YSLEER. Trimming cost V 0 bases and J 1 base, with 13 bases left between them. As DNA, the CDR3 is TGCGCCAGCAGCCAAGACAGGACGGCCTCTTCCTATAATTCACCCCTCCACTTT. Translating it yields CASSQDRTASSYNSPLHF.

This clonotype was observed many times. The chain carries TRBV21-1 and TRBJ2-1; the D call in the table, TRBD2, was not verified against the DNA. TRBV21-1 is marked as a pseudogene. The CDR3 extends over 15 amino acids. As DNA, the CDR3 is TGTGCCAGCAGCCCGGGTAGCGGGGGTTGGGGTGAGCAGTTCTTC. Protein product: CASSPGSGGWGEQFF.

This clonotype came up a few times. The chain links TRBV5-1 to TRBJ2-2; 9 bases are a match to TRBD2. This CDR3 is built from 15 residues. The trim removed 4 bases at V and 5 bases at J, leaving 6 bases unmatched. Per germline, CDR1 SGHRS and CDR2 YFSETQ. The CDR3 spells CASSLAGKDTGELFF. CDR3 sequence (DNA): TGCGCCAGCAGCCTAGCGGGGAAGGATACCGGGGAGCTGTTTTTT.

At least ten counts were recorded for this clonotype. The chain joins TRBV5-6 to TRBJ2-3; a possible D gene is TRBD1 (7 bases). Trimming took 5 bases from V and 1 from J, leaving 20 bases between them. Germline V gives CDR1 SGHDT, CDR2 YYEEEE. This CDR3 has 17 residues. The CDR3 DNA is TGTGCCAGCAGATCAACGACAGGGACTGTGGGCACAGATACGCAGTATTTT. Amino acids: CASRSTTGTVGTDTQYF.

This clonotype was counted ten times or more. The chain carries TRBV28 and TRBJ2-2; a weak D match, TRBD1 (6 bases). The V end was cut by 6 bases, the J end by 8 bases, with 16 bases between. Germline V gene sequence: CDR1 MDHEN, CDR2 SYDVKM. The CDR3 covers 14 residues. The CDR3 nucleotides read TGTGCCAGCAGACGTCCTCCACAGGGTGGGGAGCTGTTTTTT. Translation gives CASRRPPQGGELFF.

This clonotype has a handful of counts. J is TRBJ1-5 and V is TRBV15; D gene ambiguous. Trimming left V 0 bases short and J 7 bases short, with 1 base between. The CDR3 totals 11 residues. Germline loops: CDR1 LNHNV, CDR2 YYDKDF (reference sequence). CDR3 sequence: CATSRDQPQHF. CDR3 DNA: TGTGCCACCAGCAGAGACCAGCCCCAGCATTTT.

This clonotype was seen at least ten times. For the CDR3, the DNA is TGCGCCAGCAGCCAGAGTACAGGGAGCAATCAGCCCCAGCATTTT. Translation: CASSQSTGSNQPQHF. V gene TRBV4-1 combines with J gene TRBJ1-5; possible D gene TRBD1, 6 bases. Trimming cost V 3 bases and J 1 base, with 10 bases left between them. Germline lookup yields CDR1 MGHRA and CDR2 YSYEKL. The CDR3 has 15 amino acids.

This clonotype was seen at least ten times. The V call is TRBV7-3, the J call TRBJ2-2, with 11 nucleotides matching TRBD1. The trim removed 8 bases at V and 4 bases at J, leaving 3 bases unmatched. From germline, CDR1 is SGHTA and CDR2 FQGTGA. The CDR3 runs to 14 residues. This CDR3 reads CASGTGGLTGELFF. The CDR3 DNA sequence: TGTGCCAGCGGGACAGGGGGACTCACCGGGGAGCTGTTTTTT.

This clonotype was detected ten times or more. Written as DNA, the CDR3 is TGCGCCAGCAACCGGGGTAGCACAGATACGCAGTATTTT. As protein: CASNRGSTDTQYF. This chain connects TRBV5-1 to TRBJ2-3; a weak D match, TRBD2 (5 bases). The CDR3 loop spans 13 amino acids. Trimming cost V 6 bases and J 0 bases, with 8 bases left between them. From germline, CDR1 is SGHRS and CDR2 YFSETQ.

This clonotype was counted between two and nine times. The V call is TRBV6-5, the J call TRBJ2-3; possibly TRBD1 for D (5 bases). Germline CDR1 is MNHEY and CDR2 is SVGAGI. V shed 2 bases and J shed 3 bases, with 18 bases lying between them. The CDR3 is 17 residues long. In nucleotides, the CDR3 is TGTGCCAGCAGTTACACTCCGCAGGGTCTGGTAACAGATACGCAGTATTTT. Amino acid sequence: CASSYTPQGLVTDTQYF.

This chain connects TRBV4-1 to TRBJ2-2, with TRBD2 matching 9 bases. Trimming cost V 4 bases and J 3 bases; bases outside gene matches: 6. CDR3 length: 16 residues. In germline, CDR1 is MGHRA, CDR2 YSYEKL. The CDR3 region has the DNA TGCGCCAGCAGCCGTCATGCGGGGGGGGACACCGGGGAGCTGTTTTTT. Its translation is CASSRHAGGDTGELFF.

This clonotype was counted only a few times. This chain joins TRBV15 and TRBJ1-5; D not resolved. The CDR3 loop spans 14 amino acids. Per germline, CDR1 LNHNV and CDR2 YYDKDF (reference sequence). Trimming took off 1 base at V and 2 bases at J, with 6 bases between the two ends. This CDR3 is CATSRGWGNQPQHF. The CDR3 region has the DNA TGTGCCACCAGCAGAGGGTGGGGCAATCAGCCCCAGCATTTT.

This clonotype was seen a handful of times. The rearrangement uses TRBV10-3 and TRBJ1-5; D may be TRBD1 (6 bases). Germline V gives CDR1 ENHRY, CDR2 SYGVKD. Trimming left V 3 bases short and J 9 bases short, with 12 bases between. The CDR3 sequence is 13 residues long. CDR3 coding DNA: TGTGCCATCAGTGAATTACAGGGCGCGCCCCAGCATTTT. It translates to CAISELQGAPQHF.

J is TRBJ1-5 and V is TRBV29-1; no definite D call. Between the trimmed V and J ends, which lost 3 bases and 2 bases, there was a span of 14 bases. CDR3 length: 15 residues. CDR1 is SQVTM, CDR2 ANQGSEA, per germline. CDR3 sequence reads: CSVEERGVGNQPQHF. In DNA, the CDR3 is TGCAGCGTTGAGGAAAGAGGAGTTGGCAATCAGCCCCAGCATTTT. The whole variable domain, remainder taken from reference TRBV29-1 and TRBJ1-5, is SAVISQKPSRDICQRGTSLTIQCQVDSQVTMMFWYRQQPGQSLTLIATANQGSEATYESGFVIDKFPISRPNLTFSTLTVSNMSPEDSSIYLCSVEERGVGNQPQHFGDGTRLSIL.

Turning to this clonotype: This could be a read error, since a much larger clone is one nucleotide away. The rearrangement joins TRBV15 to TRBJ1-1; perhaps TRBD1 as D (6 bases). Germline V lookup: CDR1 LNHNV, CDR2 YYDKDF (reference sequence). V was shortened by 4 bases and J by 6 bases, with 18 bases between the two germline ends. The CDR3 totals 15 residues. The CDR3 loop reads CATSKDRSGVPEAFF. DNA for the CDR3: TGTGCCACCAGCAAAGACCGGTCAGGGGTCCCTGAAGCTTTCTTT.

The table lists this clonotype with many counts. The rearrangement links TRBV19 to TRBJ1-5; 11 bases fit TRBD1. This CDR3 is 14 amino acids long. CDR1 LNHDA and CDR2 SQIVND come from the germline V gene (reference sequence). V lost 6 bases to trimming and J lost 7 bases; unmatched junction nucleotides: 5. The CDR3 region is CASSRDRGIQPQHF. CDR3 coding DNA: TGTGCCAGTAGCCGGGACAGGGGGATCCAGCCCCAGCATTTT.

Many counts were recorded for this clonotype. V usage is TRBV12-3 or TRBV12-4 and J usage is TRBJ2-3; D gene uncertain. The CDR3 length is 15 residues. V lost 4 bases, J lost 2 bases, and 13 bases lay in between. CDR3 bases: TGTGCCAGCAGTTCCCCGGGCGTAATCACAGATACGCAGTATTTT. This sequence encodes CASSSPGVITDTQYF.

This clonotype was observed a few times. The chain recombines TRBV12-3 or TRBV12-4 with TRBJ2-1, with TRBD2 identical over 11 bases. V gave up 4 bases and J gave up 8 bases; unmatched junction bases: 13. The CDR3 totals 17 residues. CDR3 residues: CASSSPLSGGAVDEQFF. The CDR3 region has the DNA TGTGCCAGCAGTTCTCCCCTTAGCGGGGGGGCCGTGGATGAGCAGTTCTTC.

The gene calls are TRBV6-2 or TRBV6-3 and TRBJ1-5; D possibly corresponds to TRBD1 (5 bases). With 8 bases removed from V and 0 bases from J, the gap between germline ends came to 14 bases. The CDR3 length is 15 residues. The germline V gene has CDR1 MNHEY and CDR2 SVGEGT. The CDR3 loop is CASLGRQYSNQPQHF. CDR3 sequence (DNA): TGTGCCAGCTTAGGGAGACAGTATAGCAATCAGCCCCAGCATTTT.

CDR3 DNA: TGTGCCAGCAGTACGCATCCCACAGATACGCAGTATTTT. Translation gives CASSTHPTDTQYF. The V gene is TRBV7-2, the J gene TRBJ2-3; D not certain. This CDR3 region has 13 residues. Germline CDR1 is SGHTA and CDR2 is FQGNSA. V dropped 6 bases and J dropped 2 bases, with 9 bases sitting between them. Full variable domain (rest looked up from reference TRBV7-2 and TRBJ2-3): GAGVSQSPSNKVTEKGKDVELRCDPISGHTALYWYRQSLGQGLEFLIYFQGNSAPDKSGLPSDRFSAERTGGSVSTLTIQRTQQEDSAVYLCASSTHPTDTQYFGPGTRLTVL.